What follows are 10 T cell receptor beta chains derived from one specimen sequenced in a study of cytomegalovirus exposure and HLA in healthy donors. Amplification used 60 Vbeta primers and 13 Jbeta primers. Some clones are missing from TCRdb's copy, which holds only in-frame ones; the method was immunoSEQ multiplex PCR. The repertoire consists of a few hundred thousand clones, with approximately 80% occurring once and the leading ten covering 1.2% to 1.5%. Material: PBMCs. The receptor set was obtained from a girl aged 10-17 years in good health and CMV-seronegative.

The chain carries TRBV5-1 and TRBJ1-5; 7 bases align to TRBD1. CDR1 is SGHRS, CDR2 YFSETQ, per germline. The CDR3 runs to 15 residues. J was trimmed by 1 base and V by 4 bases; bases with no gene match: 5. The CDR3, as DNA: TGCGCCAGCAGCCCGGAGACAGGGAGCAATCAGCCCCAGCATTTT. This encodes CASSPETGSNQPQHF.

The V call is TRBV6-6, the J call TRBJ2-7; D remains ambiguous. Trimming cost V 0 bases and J 0 bases, with 12 bases left between them. Germline loops: CDR1 MNHNY, CDR2 SVGAGI (reference sequence). The CDR3 sequence is 16 residues long. This chain's CDR3 is CASSYSISQDSYEQYF. The DNA of the CDR3 is TGTGCCAGCAGTTACTCGATTAGTCAGGACTCCTACGAGCAGTACTTC.

The rearrangement joins TRBV30 to TRBJ1-6, with a possible D match to TRBD1 (6 bases). V was trimmed by 5 bases and J by 10 bases, leaving 18 bases between them. The germline gives CDR1 GTSNPN, CDR2 SVGIG (reference sequence). The CDR3 is 14 amino acids. DNA for the CDR3: TGTGCCTGGGGGGGTACAGGGTCAAGATCACCCCTCCACTTT. Translated: CAWGGTGSRSPLHF.

The rearrangement uses TRBV7-2 and TRBJ1-2; 9 positions agree with TRBD1. The CDR3 is 14 residues long. In germline, CDR1 is SGHTA, CDR2 FQGNSA. J lost 2 bases, V lost 6 bases, and 4 bases had no gene match. CDR3 in DNA: TGTGCCAGCAGTTTGACAGGGGGAAACTATGGCTACACCTTC. Translation gives CASSLTGGNYGYTF.

The rearrangement joins TRBV7-2 to TRBJ2-7; a possible D gene is TRBD2 (7 bases). Germline V gene lookup returns CDR1 SGHTA and CDR2 FQGNSA. V was trimmed by 5 bases and J by 6 bases, leaving 14 bases between them. The CDR3 loop spans 13 amino acids. The CDR3 nucleotides are TGTGCCAGCAGCACAGGGAGGGAGGGCGAGCAGTACTTC. Translated: CASSTGREGEQYF.

V gene TRBV4-2 combines with J gene TRBJ2-4, with 8 bases matching TRBD2. The length of the CDR3 is 17 residues. V shed 4 bases, J shed 0 bases, and the junction held 8 bases outside the gene matches. Germline V gene data show CDR1 as LGHNA and CDR2 as YNFKEQ. CDR3 nucleotide sequence: TGTGCCAGCAGCCCCTCGGGGGGGCGGCTAGCCAAAAACATTCAGTACTTC. It encodes CASSPSGGRLAKNIQYF.

This rearrangement joins TRBV6-1 to TRBJ2-5, with D perhaps TRBD2 (5 bases). Trimming removed 4 bases at V and 4 bases at J, with 7 bases between. CDR3 length: 12 residues. Germline loops: CDR1 MNHNS, CDR2 SASEGT. The CDR3, as DNA: TGTGCCAGCAGTGTGGGGAGAGAGACCCAGTACTTC. It codes for CASSVGRETQYF.

In DNA form, the CDR3 reads TGTGCCAGCAGCTTGCTGGCAGGGAACACCGGGGAGCTGTTTTTT. This codes for CASSLLAGNTGELFF. The rearrangement uses TRBV5-5 and TRBJ2-2; the D is unclear. CDR3 length: 15 amino acids. V was pared by 1 base and J by 1 base, with 8 bases between. Germline CDR1 reads SGHKS; CDR2 reads YYEKEE (reference sequence).

The chain combines TRBV11-2 with TRBJ2-1, with 7 bases aligning to TRBD2. Trimming removed 5 bases from V and 4 bases from J; junction bases left unmatched: 11. Germline lookup yields CDR1 SGHAT and CDR2 FQNNGV. The CDR3 extends over 16 amino acids. The CDR3 spells CASSPRASGVYNEQFF. The CDR3 coding sequence is TGTGCCAGCAGCCCAAGGGCTAGCGGTGTGTACAATGAGCAGTTCTTC.

The chain is built from TRBV5-6 and TRBJ2-1; TRBD1 agrees at 8 bases. The J segment lost 0 bases and the V segment lost 5 bases, leaving 7 bases of the junction unmatched. The CDR3 is 16 residues long. Germline V gives CDR1 SGHDT, CDR2 YYEEEE. In DNA form, the CDR3 reads TGTGCCAGCAGTCACGACAGGGGAAGCTCCTACAATGAGCAGTTCTTC. It translates to CASSHDRGSSYNEQFF.